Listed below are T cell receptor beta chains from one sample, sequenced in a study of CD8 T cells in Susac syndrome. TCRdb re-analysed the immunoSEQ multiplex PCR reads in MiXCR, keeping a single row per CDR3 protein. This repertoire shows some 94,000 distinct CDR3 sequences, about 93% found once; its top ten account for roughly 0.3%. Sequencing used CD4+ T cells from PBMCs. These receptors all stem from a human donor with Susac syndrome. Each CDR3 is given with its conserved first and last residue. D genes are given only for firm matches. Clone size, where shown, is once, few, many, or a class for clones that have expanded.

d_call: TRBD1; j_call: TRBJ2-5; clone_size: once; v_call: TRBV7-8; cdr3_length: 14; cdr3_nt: TGTGCCAGCAGCTTGATCGACAGGGAAGAGACCCAGTACTTC; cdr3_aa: CASSLIDREETQYF
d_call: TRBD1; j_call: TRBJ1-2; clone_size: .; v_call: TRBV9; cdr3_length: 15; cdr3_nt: TGTGCCAGCAGCGTAGAGGCAGGGGGCAGGAATGGCTACACCTTC; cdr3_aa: CASSVEAGGRNGYTF
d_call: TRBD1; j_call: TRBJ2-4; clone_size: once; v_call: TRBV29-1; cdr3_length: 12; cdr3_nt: TGCAGCGTGCGGACAGGGACAAACATTCAGTACTTC; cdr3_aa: CSVRTGTNIQYF
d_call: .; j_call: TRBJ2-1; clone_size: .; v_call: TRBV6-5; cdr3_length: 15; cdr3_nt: TGTGCCAGCAGTTACGGGGGGATCTCCTACAATGAGCAGTTCTTC; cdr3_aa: CASSYGGISYNEQFF
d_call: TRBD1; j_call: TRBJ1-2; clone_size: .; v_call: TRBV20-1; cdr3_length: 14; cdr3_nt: TGCAGTGCTAGAGATCTGCAGGGGGCTGATGGCTACACCTTC; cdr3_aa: CSARDLQGADGYTF
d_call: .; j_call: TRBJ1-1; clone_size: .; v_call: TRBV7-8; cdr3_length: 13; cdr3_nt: TGTGCCAGCAGCTCCGGGCGCGTCACTGAAGCTTTCTTT; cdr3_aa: CASSSGRVTEAFF
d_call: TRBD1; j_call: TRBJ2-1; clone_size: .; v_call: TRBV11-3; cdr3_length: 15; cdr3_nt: TGTGCCAGCAGCATAGGGACAGGGGAATTCAATGAGCAGTTCTTC; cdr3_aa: CASSIGTGEFNEQFF
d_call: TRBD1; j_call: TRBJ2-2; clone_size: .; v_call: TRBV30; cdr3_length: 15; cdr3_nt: TGTGCCTGCTCCATGGGACAGCGGAACACCGGGGAGCTGTTTTTT; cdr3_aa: CACSMGQRNTGELFF
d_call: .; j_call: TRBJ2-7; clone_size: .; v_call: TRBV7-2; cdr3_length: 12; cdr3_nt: TGTGCCAGCAGCTCGGGCATTTACGAGCAGTACTTC; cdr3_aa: CASSSGIYEQYF
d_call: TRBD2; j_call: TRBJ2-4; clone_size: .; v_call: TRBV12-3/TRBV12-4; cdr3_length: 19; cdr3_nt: TGTGCCAGCAGCCTTAGCCCGACTAGCGGGGGACCTGCCAAAAACATTCAGTACTTC; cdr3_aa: CASSLSPTSGGPAKNIQYF
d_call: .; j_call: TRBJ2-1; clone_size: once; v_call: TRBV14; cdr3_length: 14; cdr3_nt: TGTGCCAGCAGCCCCACCTGGGACCACAATGAGCAGTTCTTC; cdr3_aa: CASSPTWDHNEQFF
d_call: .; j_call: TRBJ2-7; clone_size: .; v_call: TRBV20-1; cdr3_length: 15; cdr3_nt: TGCAGTGCTAGAGATCGGAGAATCCCCCTCGGCGAGCAGTACTTC; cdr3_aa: CSARDRRIPLGEQYF
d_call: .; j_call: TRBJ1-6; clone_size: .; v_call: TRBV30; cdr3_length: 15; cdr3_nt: TGTGCCTGGAGTACCAATGGGGGGGGGAATTCACCCCTCCACTTT; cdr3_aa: CAWSTNGGGNSPLHF
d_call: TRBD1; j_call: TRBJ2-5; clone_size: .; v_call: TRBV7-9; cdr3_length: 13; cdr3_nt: TGTGCCAGCAGCCCGAGGGGGCGAGAGACCCAGTACTTC; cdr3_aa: CASSPRGRETQYF
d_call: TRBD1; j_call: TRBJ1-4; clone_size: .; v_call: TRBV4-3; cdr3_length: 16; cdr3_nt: TGCGCCAGCAGCCCGGGCACAGGGGGCCCTAATGAAAAACTGTTTTTT; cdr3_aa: CASSPGTGGPNEKLFF
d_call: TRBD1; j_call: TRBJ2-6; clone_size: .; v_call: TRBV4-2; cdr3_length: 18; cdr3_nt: TGTGCCAGCAGCCAACCGGGACAGATCTTCTCTGGGGCCAACGTCCTGACTTTC; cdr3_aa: CASSQPGQIFSGANVLTF
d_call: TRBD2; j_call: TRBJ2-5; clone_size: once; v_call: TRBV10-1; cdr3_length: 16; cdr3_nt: TGCGCCAGCAGTGAATCCACTAGCGGAGCACAAGAGACCCAGTACTTC; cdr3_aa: CASSESTSGAQETQYF
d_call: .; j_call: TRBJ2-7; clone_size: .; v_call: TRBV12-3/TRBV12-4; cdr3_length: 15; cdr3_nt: TGTGCCAGCAGTTTAGTCGGAGGTTCACTCTACGAGCAGTACTTC; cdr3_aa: CASSLVGGSLYEQYF
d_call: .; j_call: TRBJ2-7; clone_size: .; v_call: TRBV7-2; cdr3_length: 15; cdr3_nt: TGTGCCAGCAGCTGGAGTGGTGGGGGCTCGGCCGAGCAGTACTTC; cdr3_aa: CASSWSGGGSAEQYF
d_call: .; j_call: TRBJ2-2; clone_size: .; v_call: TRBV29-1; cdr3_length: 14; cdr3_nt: TGCAGCGTTGTAGAGAACCCGAACACCGGGGAGCTGTTTTTT; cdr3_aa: CSVVENPNTGELFF
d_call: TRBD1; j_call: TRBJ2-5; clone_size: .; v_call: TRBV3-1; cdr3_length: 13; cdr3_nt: TGTGCCAGCAGCCAAGAAGGGGGCGAGACCCAGTACTTC; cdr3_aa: CASSQEGGETQYF
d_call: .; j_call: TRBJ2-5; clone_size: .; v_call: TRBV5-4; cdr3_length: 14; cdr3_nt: TGTGCCAGCAGCTTCCGGCAGCCCCAAGAGACCCAGTACTTC; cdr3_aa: CASSFRQPQETQYF
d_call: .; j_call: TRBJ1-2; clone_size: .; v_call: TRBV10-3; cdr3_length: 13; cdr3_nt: TGTGCCATCAGGGTGGACGGTAACTATGGCTACACCTTC; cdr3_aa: CAIRVDGNYGYTF
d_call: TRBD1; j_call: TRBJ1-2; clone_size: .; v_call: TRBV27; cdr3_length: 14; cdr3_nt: TGTGCCAGCAGTTCCGACCGGGACAGTGATGGCTACACCTTC; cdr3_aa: CASSSDRDSDGYTF
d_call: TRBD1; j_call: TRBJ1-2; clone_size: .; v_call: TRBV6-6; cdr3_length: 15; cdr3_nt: TGTGCCAGCAGTACTGGGACAGCGGATCGCTATGGCTACACCTTC; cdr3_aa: CASSTGTADRYGYTF
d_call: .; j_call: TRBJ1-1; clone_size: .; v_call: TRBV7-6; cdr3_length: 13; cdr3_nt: TGTGCCAGCAGCTTCCTAGACAATACTGAAGCTTTCTTT; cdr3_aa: CASSFLDNTEAFF
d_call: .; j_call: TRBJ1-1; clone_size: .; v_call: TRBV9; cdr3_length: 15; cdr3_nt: TGTGCCAGCAGCGTAGGACCAGGAGCAGGCACTGAAGCTTTCTTT; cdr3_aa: CASSVGPGAGTEAFF
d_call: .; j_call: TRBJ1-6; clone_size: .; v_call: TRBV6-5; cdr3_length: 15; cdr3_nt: TGTGCCAGCAGACCCCGGGGCAAGGGTAATTCACCCCTCCACTTT; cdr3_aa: CASRPRGKGNSPLHF
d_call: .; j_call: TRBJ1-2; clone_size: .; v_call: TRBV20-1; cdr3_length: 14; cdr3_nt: TGCAGTGCCCAGAGGAGGGTTAACGGTGGCGGCTACACCTTC; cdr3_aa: CSAQRRVNGGGYTF
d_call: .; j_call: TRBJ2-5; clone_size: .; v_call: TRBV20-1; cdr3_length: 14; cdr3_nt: TGCAGTGCCGGGGGAGGACAAGTCCAAGAGACCCAGTACTTC; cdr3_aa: CSAGGGQVQETQYF
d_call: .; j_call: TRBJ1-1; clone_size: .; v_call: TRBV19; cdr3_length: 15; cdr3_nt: TGTGCCAGTAGTGTTCCGGGACACACGAACACTGAAGCTTTCTTT; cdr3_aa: CASSVPGHTNTEAFF
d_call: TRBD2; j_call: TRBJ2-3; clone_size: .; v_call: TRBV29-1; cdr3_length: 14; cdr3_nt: TGCAGCGTTGAAGATAGGGGCGGGGGAGATACGCAGTATTTT; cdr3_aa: CSVEDRGGGDTQYF
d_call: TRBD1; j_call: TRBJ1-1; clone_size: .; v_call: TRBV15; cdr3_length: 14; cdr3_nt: TGTGCCACCAGCAGGGACAGGGTGAACACTGAAGCTTTCTTT; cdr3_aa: CATSRDRVNTEAFF
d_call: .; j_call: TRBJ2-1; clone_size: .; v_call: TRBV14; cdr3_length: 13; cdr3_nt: TGTGCCAGCAGCCAAGTCCCTACCGGAGAGCAGTTCTTC; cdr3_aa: CASSQVPTGEQFF